The T cell receptor (beta chain) described here comes from a study of cytomegalovirus exposure and HLA in healthy donors. PCR used 60 Vbeta primers and 13 Jbeta primers. The protocol was immunoSEQ multiplex PCR, while the TCRdb copy is restricted to in-frame clones and leaves out a portion. The sample includes under 100,000 clones, roughly 76% of them seen just once. Study-wide results and caveats: Listed as cytomegalovirus-associated were around 160 TCR beta chains. A cluster of highly shared sequence variants was likely a sequencing artifact. Within an earlier analysis, most TCR beta V segments proved productive either about 90% or about 30% of the time.

Germline CDR1 SNHLY, CDR2 FYNNEI. The CDR3 loop spans 15 amino acids. The V gene end was trimmed by 5 bases and the J gene end by 3 bases; junction bases not matched to a gene: 8. As concerns this clone: No antigen is known for it.

Sequenced input: PBMCs. The TCR was taken from a human donor in good health. This chain links TRBV2 with TRBJ1-1, with 8 nucleotides matching TRBD1. The CDR3 nucleotides are TGTGCCAGCAGTCGTCCCGGGACAGGCCACACTGAAGCTTTCTTT. Encoded protein: CASSRPGTGHTEAFF.